Following are 20 T cell receptor beta chains from one sample sequenced in a study of tissue T cells after allogeneic stem cell transplantation. Profiling relied on immunoSEQ multiplex PCR, and the TCRdb table lists in-frame clones only, not all of them. The data show 9,000 to 10,000 clones, with roughly 60% seen just once and about 10% held by the top ten. This specimen consisted of tissue from the jejunum, obtained at autopsy. All receptors come from a woman aged 18-55 years with breast cancer.

By sample fraction, this clone is medium-sized. This specimen includes other DNA sequences encoding the same CDR3. The chain employs TRBV5-4 and TRBJ2-7; D remains unclear. CDR1 is SGHNT and CDR2 is YYREEE in the germline V gene (reference sequence). CDR3 size: 14 residues. V was clipped by 0 bases and J by 4 bases, with 11 bases between them. CDR3 sequence: CASSLGTREYEQYF. The CDR3 nucleotides read TGTGCCAGCAGCTTGGGTACAAGGGAATACGAGCAGTACTTC.

The CDR3 spells CASRYQGAGTGELFF. CDR3 sequence (DNA): TGCGCCAGCAGGTACCAGGGGGCTGGCACCGGGGAGCTGTTTTTT. The chain uses TRBV5-1 and TRBJ2-2, with 8 bases aligning to TRBD1. After removal of 5 bases from V and 4 bases from J, the junction contained 7 bases not matched to a gene. The CDR3 is made up of 15 amino acids. Looked up from germline, CDR1 is SGHRS and CDR2 is YFSETQ.

The gene calls are TRBV29-1 and TRBJ1-2; D may be TRBD1 (6 bases). Germline V lookup: CDR1 SQVTM, CDR2 ANQGSEA. The CDR3 covers 13 residues. V lost 3 bases, J lost 6 bases, and 14 bases lay in between. The DNA of the CDR3 is TGCAGCGTTGATTTAAACAGGGATAATGGCTACACCTTC. Protein product: CSVDLNRDNGYTF.

CDR3 protein: CASRTSTDTQYF. In nucleotides, the CDR3 is TGTGCCAGCAGGACTAGCACAGATACGCAGTATTTT. The rearrangement links TRBV2 to TRBJ2-3; no firm D call. V lost 6 bases to trimming and J lost 0 bases, with 4 bases between them. The CDR3 sequence is 12 residues long. The germline CDR1 and CDR2 sequences are SNHLY and FYNNEI.

This rearrangement joins TRBV7-2 to TRBJ1-6, with 8 bases identical to TRBD1. Trimming took 5 bases from V and 7 from J; bases not matched to a gene: 7. Germline V gives CDR1 SGHTA, CDR2 FQGNSA. The CDR3 length is 15 residues. CDR3 DNA sequence: TGTGCCAGCAGCATTCGACAGGGGTCCAATTCACCCCTCCACTTT. Amino acids: CASSIRQGSNSPLHF.

This sequence joins TRBV5-1 and TRBJ2-3; either TRBD1 or TRBD2 may fit D (5 bases each). The CDR3 extends over 17 amino acids. CDR1 and CDR2 from the germline V gene are SGHRS and YFSETQ. V was cut by 6 bases and J by 2 bases, with 22 bases left in between. CDR3 nucleotide sequence: TGCGCCAGCACTTCCGGGACCGGGGAGAGCCCCACAGATACGCAGTATTTT. Residues: CASTSGTGESPTDTQYF.

The chain links TRBV2 to TRBJ2-7; D is perhaps TRBD1 (6 bases). The V gene's germline CDR1 is SNHLY and CDR2 FYNNEI. Trimming removed 7 bases at V and 3 bases at J, with 13 bases between. This CDR3 region has 13 residues. CDR3 DNA: TGTGCCAGCATTAAGGACAGACTCTACGAGCAGTACTTC. Translation: CASIKDRLYEQYF. The full variable domain, its missing parts supplied by reference TRBV2 and TRBJ2-7, is EPEVTQTPSHQVTQMGQEVILRCVPISNHLYFYWYRQILGQKVEFLVSFYNNEISEKSEIFDDQFSVERPDGSNFTLKIRSTKLEDSAMYFCASIKDRLYEQYFGPGTRLTVT.

V usage is TRBV3-1 (or the pseudogene TRBV3-2) and J usage is TRBJ1-4; possible D gene TRBD1, 5 bases. Trimming stripped 1 base from V and 0 bases from J, with 18 bases between. Germline CDR1 and CDR2: LGHDT and YNNKEL (reference sequence). The CDR3 is made up of 19 amino acids. CDR3 amino acids: CASSQGGADWSATNEKLFF. For the CDR3, the DNA is TGTGCCAGCAGCCAAGGAGGGGCGGATTGGTCCGCAACTAATGAAAAACTGTTTTTT.

J is TRBJ2-1 and V is TRBV9; 10 nucleotides line up with TRBD1. The CDR3 has 20 residues. J lost 8 bases, V lost 1 base, and 21 bases had no gene match. Germline loops: CDR1 SGDLS, CDR2 YYNGEE. The chain's CDR3 is CASSVSWRGAGTGDPHEQFF. The CDR3 DNA is TGTGCCAGCAGCGTAAGTTGGAGAGGAGCCGGGACAGGGGACCCCCATGAGCAGTTCTTC.

This clone was seen a handful of times. V usage is TRBV27 and J usage is TRBJ2-3; 10 bases match TRBD2. The CDR3 sequence is 17 residues long. CDR1 is MNHEY and CDR2 is SMNVEV in the germline V gene (reference sequence). V shed 8 bases and J 1 base; nucleotides not matched to a gene: 12. The CDR3 bases are TGTGCCAGCTATGTGATGGGGACTAGCGTCCGCACAGATACGCAGTATTTT. It encodes CASYVMGTSVRTDTQYF.

This clone showed up just a few times. The chain employs TRBV6-5 and TRBJ1-1; D remains unclear. The ends were cut back, 4 bases at V and 2 bases at J, with 17 bases in the middle. The CDR3 covers 16 residues. CDR1 MNHEY and CDR2 SVGAGI come from the germline V gene. CDR3 residues: CASSFQLSTVNTEAFF. The CDR3 DNA sequence: TGTGCCAGCAGTTTCCAACTAAGCACGGTAAACACTGAAGCTTTCTTT.

The V and J genes are TRBV7-2 and TRBJ2-1, with D tentatively TRBD2 (5 bases). The CDR3 is made up of 14 amino acids. Trimming left V 1 base short and J 8 bases short, with 12 bases between. Germline V gene lookup returns CDR1 SGHTA and CDR2 FQGNSA. The CDR3 nucleotides read TGTGCCAGCAGCTTAGAAAGTTGGGGAGATGAGCAGTTCTTC. It yields the protein CASSLESWGDEQFF.

DNA of the CDR3: TGTGCCAGCAGCTTAGAAAGATTGACAGGGGGCAACGAGCAGTACTTC. Translating gives CASSLERLTGGNEQYF. This chain joins TRBV7-2 and TRBJ2-7, with TRBD1 matching over 10 bases. Germline CDR1 is SGHTA and CDR2 is FQGNSA. V was clipped by 1 base and J by 5 bases; unmatched bases: 8. The CDR3 has 16 residues.

This chain uses TRBV4-1 with TRBJ2-7, with 9 bases that match TRBD2. The V gene's germline CDR1 is MGHRA and CDR2 YSYEKL. The CDR3 contains 15 residues. With 0 bases clipped from V and 6 bases from J, the junction kept 6 bases outside the gene matches. Here the CDR3 reads CASSQETRGGGEQYF. In DNA, the CDR3 is TGCGCCAGCAGCCAAGAAACTCGCGGGGGGGGCGAGCAGTACTTC.

Worth noting for this clone: Other DNA sequences in the sample encode the same CDR3. The chain couples TRBV7-9 to TRBJ2-5; no reliable D call. V lost 3 bases to trimming and J lost 5 bases, with 10 bases between them. The V gene's germline CDR1 is SEHNR and CDR2 FQNEAQ (reference sequence). This CDR3 spans 13 amino acids. The CDR3 is CASSLAGGETQYF. The CDR3 region has the DNA TGTGCCAGCAGCTTGGCAGGCGGCGAGACCCAGTACTTC.

This clone was recorded once. This chain uses TRBV4-3 with TRBJ2-1, with 10 bases that match TRBD2. The CDR3 runs to 19 residues. Germline CDR1 LGHNA, CDR2 YSLEER. V was pared by 3 bases and J by 4 bases, with 15 bases of the junction left unmatched. The CDR3 region is CASSHDVSAGGPGYNEQFF. DNA of the CDR3: TGCGCCAGCAGCCACGATGTTTCAGCGGGAGGGCCGGGGTACAATGAGCAGTTCTTC.

This chain links TRBV20-1 with TRBJ1-2; D uncertain. The CDR3 consists of 10 residues. The V end lost 1 base, the J end lost 7 bases, and 4 bases lay between the germline ends. Germline-derived CDR1 and CDR2 are DFQATT and SNEGSKA (reference sequence). The CDR3 region has the DNA TGCAGTGCTAGAGTCGGTGGCTACACCTTC. It encodes CSARVGGYTF.

V usage is TRBV19 and J usage is TRBJ1-3, with D maybe TRBD1 (5 bases). The CDR3 runs 14 residues. Germline V CDR1 and CDR2: LNHDA, SQIVND (reference sequence). Trimming stripped 3 bases from V and 4 bases from J, with 10 bases between. This CDR3 reads CASSISTAGNTIYF. Written as DNA, the CDR3 is TGTGCCAGTAGTATCTCGACAGCGGGAAACACCATATATTTT.

J is TRBJ2-7 and V is TRBV2, with TRBD2 matching over 9 bases. Losses at the gene ends were 1 base for V and 3 bases for J; bases not matched to a gene: 7. Germline-derived CDR1 and CDR2 are SNHLY and FYNNEI. The CDR3 sequence is 16 residues long. DNA of the CDR3: TGTGCCAGCAGTGAAGTCACTAGCGGGTTCCTCTACGAGCAGTACTTC. Its protein is CASSEVTSGFLYEQYF.

This clone was seen more than once but under ten times. The J gene is TRBJ2-7, the V gene TRBV25-1; no firm D call. Looked up from germline, CDR1 is MGHDK and CDR2 is SYGVNS. The length of the CDR3 is 10 residues. V was shortened by 8 bases and J by 4 bases, with 6 bases between the two germline ends. The CDR3 loop is CASDRYEQYF. The CDR3 DNA reads TGTGCCAGCGACCGTTACGAGCAGTACTTC.